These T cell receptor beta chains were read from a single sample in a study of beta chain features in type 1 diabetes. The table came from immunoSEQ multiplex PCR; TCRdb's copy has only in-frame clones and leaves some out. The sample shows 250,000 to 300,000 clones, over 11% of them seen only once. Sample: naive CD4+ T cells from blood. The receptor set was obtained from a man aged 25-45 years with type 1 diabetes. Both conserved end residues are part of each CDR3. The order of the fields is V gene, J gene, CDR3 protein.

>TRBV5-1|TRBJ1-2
CASSLMGTDDGYTF
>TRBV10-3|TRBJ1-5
CAISTQRGNQPQHF
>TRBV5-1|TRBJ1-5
CASAGDSNQPQHF
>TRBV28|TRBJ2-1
CASSLRLADNEQFF
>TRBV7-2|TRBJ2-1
CASSLAASGYNEQFF
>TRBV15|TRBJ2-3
CATSRDRASTDTQYF
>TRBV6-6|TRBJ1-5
CASSPQGVNQPQHF
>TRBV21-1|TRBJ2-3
CASSKRTSGISDTQYF
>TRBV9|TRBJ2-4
CASSGGTSGRWWPQYF
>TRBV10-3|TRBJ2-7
CAISESPSYEQYF
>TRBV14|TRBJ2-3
CASSPGGRPDTQYF
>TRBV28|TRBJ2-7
CATKSGTYEPYEQYF
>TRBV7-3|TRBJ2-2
CASRISTGYTGELFF
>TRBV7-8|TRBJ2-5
CASSSGVGSQYF